These 2 T cell receptor beta chains share one sample of origin, sequenced in a study of blood T cell repertoires in COVID-19. TCRdb's copy holds only in-frame clones and misses some; the assay was immunoSEQ multiplex PCR. The sample has tens of thousands of clones, about four fifths seen once; the top ten hold approximately 4.1%. Sequencing was performed on peripheral blood. Every receptor here comes from a woman aged 55-69 years with acute or convalescent COVID-19.

The CDR3 region has the DNA TGTGCCAGCAGTTTATCAAGGTGGGACAGCATCTATGGCTACACCTTC. This translates into CASSLSRWDSIYGYTF. This sequence joins TRBV27 and TRBJ1-2, with 7 bases that match TRBD1. This CDR3 has 16 amino acids. The trim removed 0 bases at V and 4 bases at J, leaving 8 bases unmatched. Germline V gene data show CDR1 as MNHEY and CDR2 as SMNVEV (reference sequence).

V gene TRBV7-9 combines with J gene TRBJ1-3; 7 nucleotides agree with TRBD1. Unmatched junction bases numbered 8, after V lost 5 bases and J lost 1 base. The germline CDR1 and CDR2 sequences are SEHNR and FQNEAQ (reference sequence). This CDR3 contains 16 residues. Here the CDR3 DNA reads TGTGCCAGCAGCCCACAGGGGACGCTTTCTGGAAACACCATATATTTT. Amino acids: CASSPQGTLSGNTIYF.